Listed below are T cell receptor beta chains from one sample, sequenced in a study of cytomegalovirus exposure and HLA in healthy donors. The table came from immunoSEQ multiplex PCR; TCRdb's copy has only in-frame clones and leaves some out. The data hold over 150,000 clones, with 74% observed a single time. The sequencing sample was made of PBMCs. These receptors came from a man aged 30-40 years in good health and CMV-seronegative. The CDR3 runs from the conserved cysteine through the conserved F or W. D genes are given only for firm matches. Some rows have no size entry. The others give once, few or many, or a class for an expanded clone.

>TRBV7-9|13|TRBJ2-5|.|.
CASSRGGQETQYF
TGTGCCAGCAGCCGGGGAGGCCAAGAGACCCAGTACTTC
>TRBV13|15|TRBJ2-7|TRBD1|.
CASSQTGTGDYEQYF
TGTGCCAGCAGCCAGACCGGGACAGGGGACTACGAGCAGTACTTC
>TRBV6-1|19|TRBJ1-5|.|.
CASSEGWVQGRTWGQPQHF
TGTGCCAGCAGTGAAGGGTGGGTCCAGGGTAGAACATGGGGTCAGCCCCAGCATTTT
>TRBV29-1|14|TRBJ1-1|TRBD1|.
CSVKAGGSGTEAFF
TGCAGCGTCAAAGCAGGGGGTTCGGGCACTGAAGCTTTCTTT
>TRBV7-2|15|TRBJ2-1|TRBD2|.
CASSRLAGGNNEQFF
TGTGCCAGCAGCCGACTAGCGGGGGGGAACAATGAGCAGTTCTTC
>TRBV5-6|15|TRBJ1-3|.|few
CASSGSRLPGNTIYF
TGTGCCAGCAGCGGGAGCCGTTTACCTGGAAACACCATATATTTT
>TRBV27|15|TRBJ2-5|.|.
CASSSGTQRGETQYF
TGTGCCAGCAGTTCCGGGACACAACGGGGAGAGACCCAGTACTTC
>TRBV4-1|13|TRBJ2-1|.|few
CASSQDTLPPQFF
TGCGCCAGCAGCCAAGATACGCTACCCCCGCAGTTCTTC
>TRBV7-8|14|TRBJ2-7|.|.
CASSLSPGLYEQYF
TGTGCCAGCAGCCTCTCACCGGGACTTTACGAGCAGTACTTC
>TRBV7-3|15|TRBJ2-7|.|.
CASSPHGGSSYEQYF
TGTGCCAGCAGCCCCCATGGGGGGAGCTCCTACGAGCAGTACTTC
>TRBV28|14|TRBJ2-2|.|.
CASSLSAGAGELFF
TGTGCCAGCAGTTTATCGGCAGGGGCCGGGGAGCTGTTTTTT
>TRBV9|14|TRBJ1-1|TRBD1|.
CASSQGQKNTEAFF
TGTGCCAGCAGCCAGGGACAGAAGAACACTGAAGCTTTCTTT
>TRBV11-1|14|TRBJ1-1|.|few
CASSSQGGYTEAFF
TGTGCCAGCAGCAGCCAAGGGGGTTACACTGAAGCTTTCTTT
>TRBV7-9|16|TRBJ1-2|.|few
CASSPPTGRNLNGYTF
TGTGCCAGCAGCCCCCCGACAGGACGAAACTTGAATGGCTACACCTTC
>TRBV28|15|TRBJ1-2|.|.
CASSLEDREIYGYTF
TGTGCCAGCAGTTTGGAGGACAGAGAAATCTATGGCTACACCTTC
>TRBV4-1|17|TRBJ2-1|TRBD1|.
CASSHLPGQSSYNEQFF
TGCGCCAGCAGCCACCTTCCGGGACAGAGCTCCTACAATGAGCAGTTCTTC
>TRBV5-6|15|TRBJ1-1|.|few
CASSLIRGGGTEAFF
TGTGCCAGCAGCTTGATTCGGGGAGGCGGCACTGAAGCTTTCTTT
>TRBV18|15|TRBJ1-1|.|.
CASSPSSGGRTEAFF
TGTGCCAGCTCACCTTCGTCCGGGGGTAGAACTGAAGCTTTCTTT
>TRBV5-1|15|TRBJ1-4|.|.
CASSLEAGTNEKLFF
TGCGCCAGCAGCTTGGAAGCGGGCACTAATGAAAAACTGTTTTTT
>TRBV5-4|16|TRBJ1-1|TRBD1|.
CASSLGQGGLNTEAFF
TGTGCCAGCAGTCTGGGGCAGGGGGGTCTGAACACTGAAGCTTTCTTT
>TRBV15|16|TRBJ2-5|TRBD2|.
CATSRVSSGVQETQYF
TGTGCCACCAGCAGAGTTTCGAGCGGGGTTCAAGAGACCCAGTACTTC
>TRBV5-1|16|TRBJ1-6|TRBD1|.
CASSLTGTGGNSPLHF
TGCGCCAGCAGCTTAACCGGGACAGGGGGGAATTCACCCCTCCACTTT
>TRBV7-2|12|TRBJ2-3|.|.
CASSFLTDTQYF
TGTGCCAGCAGCTTCCTCACAGATACGCAGTATTTT
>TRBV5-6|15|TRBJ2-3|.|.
CASSLGGGSADTQYF
TGTGCCAGCAGCTTGGGAGGGGGATCGGCAGATACGCAGTATTTT
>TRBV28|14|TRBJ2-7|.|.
CASSPGYASYEQYF
TGTGCCAGCAGTCCCGGGTACGCCTCCTACGAGCAGTACTTC
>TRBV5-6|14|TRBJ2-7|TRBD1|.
CASSTGQGTYEQYF
TGTGCCAGCAGCACCGGACAGGGGACCTACGAGCAGTACTTC
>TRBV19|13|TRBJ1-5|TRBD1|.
CASSEGADQPQHF
TGTGCCAGTAGTGAGGGGGCTGATCAGCCCCAGCATTTT
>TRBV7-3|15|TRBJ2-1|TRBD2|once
CASSSTSGINNEQFF
TGTGCCAGCAGCTCGACTAGCGGGATAAACAATGAGCAGTTCTTC
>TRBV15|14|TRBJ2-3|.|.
CATSGVGGRDTQYF
TGTGCCACCAGCGGGGTAGGGGGAAGAGATACGCAGTATTTT
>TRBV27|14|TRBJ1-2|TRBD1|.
CASSQDRAWYGYTF
TGTGCCAGCAGTCAGGACAGGGCTTGGTATGGCTACACCTTC
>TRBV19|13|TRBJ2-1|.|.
CASSIGLSSEQFF
TGTGCCAGTAGTATAGGCCTGTCCAGTGAGCAGTTCTTC
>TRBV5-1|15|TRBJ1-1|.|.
CASSPPGHPNTEAFF
TGCGCCAGCAGCCCCCCGGGACACCCGAACACTGAAGCTTTCTTT
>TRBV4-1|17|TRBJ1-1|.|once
CASSQDLRRIANTEAFF
TGCGCCAGCAGCCAAGATTTGAGGCGGATTGCCAACACTGAAGCTTTCTTT
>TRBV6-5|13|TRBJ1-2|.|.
CASSNGVNYGYTF
TGTGCCAGCTCCAACGGGGTCAACTATGGCTACACCTTC
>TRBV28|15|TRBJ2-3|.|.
CASSPPAGNTDTQYF
TGTGCCAGCAGCCCCCCCGCGGGAAACACAGATACGCAGTATTTT
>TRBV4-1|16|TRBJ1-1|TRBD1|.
CASSQFGQGGRTEAFF
TGCGCCAGCAGCCAATTTGGACAGGGAGGTCGGACTGAAGCTTTCTTT
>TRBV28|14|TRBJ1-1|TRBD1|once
CASSLYSGGTEAFF
TGTGCCAGCAGTTTATATTCAGGGGGCACTGAAGCTTTCTTT
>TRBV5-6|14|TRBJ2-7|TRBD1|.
CASSFSGQGYEQYF
TGTGCCAGCAGCTTTTCCGGACAGGGGTACGAGCAGTACTTC
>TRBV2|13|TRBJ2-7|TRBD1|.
CASSAGTGHEQYF
TGTGCCAGCAGTGCAGGGACAGGGCACGAGCAGTACTTC
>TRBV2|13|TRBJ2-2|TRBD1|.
CASRTGVTGELFF
TGTGCCAGCAGGACAGGGGTTACCGGGGAGCTGTTTTTT
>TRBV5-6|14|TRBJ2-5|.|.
CASSLGQLQETQYF
TGTGCCAGCAGCTTGGGACAGCTCCAAGAGACCCAGTACTTC